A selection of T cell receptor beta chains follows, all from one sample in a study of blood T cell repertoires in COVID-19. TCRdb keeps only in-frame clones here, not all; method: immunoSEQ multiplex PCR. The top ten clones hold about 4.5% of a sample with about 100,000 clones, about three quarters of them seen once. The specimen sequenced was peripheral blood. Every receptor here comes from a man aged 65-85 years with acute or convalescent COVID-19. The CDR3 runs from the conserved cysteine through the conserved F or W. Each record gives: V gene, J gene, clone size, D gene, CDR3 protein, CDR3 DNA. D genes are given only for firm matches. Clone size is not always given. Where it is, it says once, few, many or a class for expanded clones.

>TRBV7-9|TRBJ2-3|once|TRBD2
CASSQTSGGPDTQYF
TGTGCCAGCAGCCAGACTAGCGGGGGCCCAGATACGCAGTATTTT
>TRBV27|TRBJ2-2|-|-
CASSFLNTGELFF
TGTGCCAGCAGTTTTCTGAACACCGGGGAGCTGTTTTTT
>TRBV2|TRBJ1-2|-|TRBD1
CASRSGTGNYGYTF
TGTGCCAGCAGATCCGGGACAGGGAACTATGGCTACACCTTC
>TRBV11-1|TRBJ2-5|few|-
CASSRDPGIEETQYF
TGTGCCAGCAGCAGAGATCCAGGGATTGAGGAGACCCAGTACTTC
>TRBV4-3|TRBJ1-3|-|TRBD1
CASSQSMTGGWDTIYF
TGCGCCAGCAGCCAATCCATGACAGGGGGCTGGGACACCATATATTTT
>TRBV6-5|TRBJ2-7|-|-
CASSYSSGAREQYF
TGTGCCAGCAGTTACTCGAGTGGCGCCAGGGAGCAGTACTTC
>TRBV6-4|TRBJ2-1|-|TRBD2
CASSDSGGGVNEQFF
TGTGCCAGCAGTGACTCTGGCGGGGGGGTTAATGAGCAGTTCTTC
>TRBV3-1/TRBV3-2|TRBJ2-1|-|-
CASSRRTTNEQFF
TGTGCCAGCAGCCGGCGGACAACCAATGAGCAGTTCTTC
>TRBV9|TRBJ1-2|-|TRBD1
CASSVIRRDSLAF
TGTGCCAGCAGCGTAATCCGCCGGGACAGCCTTGCCTTC
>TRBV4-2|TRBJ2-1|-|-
CASSQGSGLLYEQFF
TGTGCCAGCAGCCAAGGATCGGGACTTCTCTATGAGCAGTTCTTC
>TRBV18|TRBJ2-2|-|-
CASSPTADGELFF
TGTGCCAGCTCACCTACAGCCGACGGGGAGCTGTTTTTT
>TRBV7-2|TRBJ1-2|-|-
CASSFPGVTNYGYTF
TGTGCCAGCAGCTTTCCCGGGGTTACTAACTATGGCTACACCTTC
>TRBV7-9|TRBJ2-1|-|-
CASGRTGGQNEQFF
TGTGCCAGCGGTCGCACCGGGGGGCAAAATGAGCAGTTCTTC
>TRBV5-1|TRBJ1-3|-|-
CASSSNPGRTGNTIYF
TGCGCCAGCAGCTCCAACCCAGGTCGCACTGGAAACACCATATATTTT
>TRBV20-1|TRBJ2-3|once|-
CSAWLTDTQYF
TGCAGTGCTTGGCTCACAGATACGCAGTATTTT
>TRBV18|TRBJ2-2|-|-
CASSQEMGTRELFF
TGTGCCAGCTCACAAGAAATGGGCACACGGGAGCTGTTTTTT
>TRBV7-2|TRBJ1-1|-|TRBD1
CASSLGTGGSYTEAFF
TGTGCCAGCAGCTTAGGGACAGGGGGGTCGTACACTGAAGCTTTCTTT
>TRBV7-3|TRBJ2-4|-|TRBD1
CASGSGQGNIQYF
TGTGCCAGCGGATCGGGACAGGGGAACATTCAGTACTTC
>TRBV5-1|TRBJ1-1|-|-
CASSSGGEAFF
TGCGCCAGCAGCTCGGGAGGGGAAGCTTTCTTT
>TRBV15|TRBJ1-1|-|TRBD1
CATSRSDRGNTEAFF
TGTGCCACCAGCAGGTCTGACAGGGGGAACACTGAAGCTTTCTTT
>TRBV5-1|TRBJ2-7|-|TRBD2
CASSSAGGSFYEQYF
TGCGCCAGCAGCTCTGCGGGGGGTTCTTTCTACGAGCAGTACTTC
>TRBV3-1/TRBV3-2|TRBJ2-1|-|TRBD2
CATRLAGVNEQFF
TGTGCCACCCGACTAGCGGGGGTGAATGAGCAGTTCTTC
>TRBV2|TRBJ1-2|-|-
CASSEAGVYGYTF
TGTGCCAGCAGTGAAGCGGGCGTCTATGGCTACACCTTC
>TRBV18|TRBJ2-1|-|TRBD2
CASSPPSGLEQFF
TGTGCCAGCTCACCCCCTAGCGGTCTCGAGCAGTTCTTC
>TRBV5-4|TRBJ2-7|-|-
CASSLGWAGAYEQYF
TGTGCCAGCAGCTTGGGGTGGGCAGGGGCCTACGAGCAGTACTTC
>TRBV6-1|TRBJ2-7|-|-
CASSEYGTPAYEQYF
TGTGCCAGCAGTGAATACGGGACTCCGGCCTACGAGCAGTACTTC
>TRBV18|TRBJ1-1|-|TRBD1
CASSPRDREAEAFF
TGTGCCAGCTCACCTAGGGACAGGGAGGCTGAAGCTTTCTTT
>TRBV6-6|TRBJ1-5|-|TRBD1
CASSNRDRDQPQHF
TGTGCCAGCAGTAACCGGGACAGGGATCAGCCCCAGCATTTT
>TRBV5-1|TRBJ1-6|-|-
CASSLGPPRGGSPLHF
TGCGCCAGCAGCTTGGGCCCCCCCAGGGGTGGTTCACCCCTCCACTTT
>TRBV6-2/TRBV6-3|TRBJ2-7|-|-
CASSFPIYEQYF
TGTGCCAGCAGTTTCCCTATCTACGAGCAGTACTTC
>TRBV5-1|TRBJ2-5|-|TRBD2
CASSLASGVETQYF
TGCGCCAGCAGCTTGGCTAGCGGGGTTGAGACCCAGTACTTC
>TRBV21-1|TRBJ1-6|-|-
CASSRLTPGSVWYNSPLHF
TGTGCCAGCAGCCGCCTTACTCCAGGGTCGGTATGGTATAATTCACCCCTCCACTTT
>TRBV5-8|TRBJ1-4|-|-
CASSFNVRNEKLFF
TGTGCCAGCAGCTTCAACGTCAGAAATGAAAAACTGTTTTTT
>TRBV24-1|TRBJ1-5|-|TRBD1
CATSEKDRFLNQPQHF
TGTGCCACCAGTGAGAAGGACAGGTTCCTCAATCAGCCCCAGCATTTT
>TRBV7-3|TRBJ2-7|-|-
CASTKDLPPEQYF
TGTGCCAGCACCAAAGACTTGCCCCCCGAGCAGTACTTC
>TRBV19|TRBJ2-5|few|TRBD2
CASSLAGTQETQYF
TGTGCCAGTAGTTTAGCGGGAACCCAAGAGACCCAGTACTTC
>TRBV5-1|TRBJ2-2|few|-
CASSLGDFRSTGELFF
TGCGCCAGCAGCTTGGGGGACTTTCGTAGCACCGGGGAGCTGTTTTTT
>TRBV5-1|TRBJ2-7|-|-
CASSSILTADYEQYF
TGCGCCAGCAGCTCTATCCTGACGGCGGACTACGAGCAGTACTTC
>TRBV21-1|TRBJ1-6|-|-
CASSTTGDNSPLHF
TGTGCCAGCAGCACGACAGGAGATAATTCACCCCTCCACTTT
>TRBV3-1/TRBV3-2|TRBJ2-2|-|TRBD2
CASILAGTGELFF
TGTGCCAGCATACTAGCGGGGACCGGGGAGCTGTTTTTT
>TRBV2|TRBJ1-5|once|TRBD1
CASSENRGHQPQHF
TGTGCCAGCAGTGAAAACAGGGGGCATCAGCCCCAGCATTTT
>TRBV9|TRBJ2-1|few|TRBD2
CASSARLAGNEQFF
TGTGCCAGCAGCGCTCGACTAGCGGGGAATGAGCAGTTCTTC
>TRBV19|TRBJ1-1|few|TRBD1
CASSEQGRTEAFF
TGTGCCAGTAGTGAACAGGGGAGGACTGAAGCTTTCTTT
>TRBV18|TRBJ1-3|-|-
CASSPLTAGNTIYF
TGTGCCAGCTCACCACTGACAGCTGGAAACACCATATATTTT
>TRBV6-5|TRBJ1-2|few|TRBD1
CASSLTGDYGYTF
TGTGCCAGCAGTCTGACAGGGGACTATGGCTACACCTTC
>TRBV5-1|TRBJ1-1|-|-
CASSLSLAGSEAFF
TGCGCCAGCAGCTTGTCTTTGGCTGGTTCTGAAGCTTTCTTT
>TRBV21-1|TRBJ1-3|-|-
CASSKGGVSGNTIYF
TGTGCCAGCAGCAAAGGGGGGGTTTCTGGAAACACCATATATTTT
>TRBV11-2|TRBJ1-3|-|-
CASSPPYDSRNTIYF
TGTGCCAGCAGCCCGCCCTATGACTCCCGAAACACCATATATTTT
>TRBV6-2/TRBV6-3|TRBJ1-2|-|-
CASSSTGNYGYTF
TGTGCCAGCAGCTCTACAGGGAACTATGGCTACACCTTC
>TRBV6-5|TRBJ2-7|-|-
CASAPPGAEQYF
TGTGCCAGCGCCCCGCCCGGAGCCGAGCAGTACTTC
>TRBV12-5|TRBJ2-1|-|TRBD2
CASGSLGLAGARDSYNEQFF
TGTGCTAGTGGTTCGCTCGGACTAGCGGGGGCCCGTGACTCCTACAATGAGCAGTTCTTC
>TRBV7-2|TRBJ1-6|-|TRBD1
CASSLNRQGNNSPLHF
TGTGCCAGCAGCTTAAACCGACAGGGGAATAATTCACCCCTCCACTTT
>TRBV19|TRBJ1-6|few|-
CASSLTGVPSPLHF
TGTGCCAGTAGTCTAACGGGAGTCCCTTCACCCCTCCACTTT
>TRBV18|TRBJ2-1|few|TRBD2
CASSPPGASGGGNEQFF
TGTGCCAGCTCACCCCCGGGAGCTAGCGGGGGGGGCAATGAGCAGTTCTTC
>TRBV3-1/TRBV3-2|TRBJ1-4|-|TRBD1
CASSQGLTGGGLANEKLFF
TGTGCCAGCAGCCAGGGGCTCACAGGGGGCGGTCTAGCTAATGAAAAACTGTTTTTT
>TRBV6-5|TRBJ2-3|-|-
CATGSSTDTQYF
TGTGCCACCGGTTCAAGCACAGATACGCAGTATTTT